The 11 T cell receptor beta chains below were found in one sample sequenced in a study of shared clonotypes between healthy human individuals (dated by TCRdb to 2018 to 2020). The receptor library was made with the immunoSEQ multiplex PCR assay. TCRdb carries this immuneACCESS record with in-frame sequences only. Its versions omit some clonotypes, under half of them owing to an unresolved V gene in the studies checked, with the rest unexplained. The sample records over 400,000 clones, more than 95% of which are singletons. Approximately 0.067% of the sample is in the top ten clones. The sequenced sample consisted of naive CD4+ T cells sorted from blood. This sample's cell subset or site label indicates: CD45RA+ positively selected. These receptors were collected from a woman aged 30 to 39 in good health.

The chain couples TRBV28 to TRBJ1-1; TRBD1 aligns across 8 bases. The J segment lost 0 bases and the V segment lost 3 bases, leaving 3 bases of the junction unmatched. The germline V gene encodes CDR1 MDHEN and CDR2 SYDVKM. This CDR3 contains 15 residues. CDR3: CASSFDRGMNTEAFF. CDR3 nucleotides: TGTGCCAGCAGTTTCGACAGGGGAATGAACACTGAAGCTTTCTTT.

V gene TRBV28 combines with J gene TRBJ2-7; 7 bases line up with TRBD1. In germline, CDR1 is MDHEN, CDR2 SYDVKM. V lost 5 bases to trimming and J lost 4 bases; unmatched junction nucleotides: 8. The CDR3 is 14 residues long. This CDR3 reads CASSVDRAWYEQYF. The DNA for the CDR3 is TGTGCCAGCAGTGTAGACAGGGCCTGGTACGAGCAGTACTTC.

The rearrangement links TRBV28 to TRBJ1-4, with D uncertain. This CDR3 spans 14 amino acids. Germline CDR1 reads MDHEN; CDR2 reads SYDVKM. Deletions cut 8 bases from V and 0 bases from J, with 10 bases between. This CDR3 reads CASGATATNEKLFF. The CDR3 nucleotides read TGTGCCAGCGGCGCAACTGCAACTAATGAAAAACTGTTTTTT.

This clone was seen only once. V and J are TRBV7-3 and TRBJ2-1; a weak D match, TRBD2 (5 bases). CDR1 SGHTA and CDR2 FQGTGA come from the germline V gene. The V end lost 5 bases, the J end lost 6 bases, and 29 bases lay between the germline ends. The CDR3 is made up of 19 amino acids. The CDR3 region is CASSLGPGSQRLAANEQFF. In nucleotides, the CDR3 is TGTGCCAGCAGCCTAGGGCCGGGTAGTCAGCGGCTAGCAGCCAATGAGCAGTTCTTC.

The chain recombines TRBV7-3 with TRBJ2-7; D is unresolved. Trimming took off 1 base at V and 3 bases at J, with 13 bases between the two ends. Germline V gene data show CDR1 as SGHTA and CDR2 as FQGTGA. This CDR3 is built from 15 residues. The CDR3 nucleotides are TGTGCCAGCAGCTTAAGGTTCGGCGCTGACTACGAGCAGTACTTC. Translation: CASSLRFGADYEQYF.

The chain joins TRBV30 to TRBJ1-6, with 7 bases identical to TRBD1. This CDR3 has 12 residues. The V and J ends lost 2 bases and 10 bases, in that order; junction bases with no gene match: 2. Germline assignment: CDR1 GTSNPN and CDR2 SVGIG (reference sequence). CDR3 nucleotides: TGTGCCTGGAGTACAGGGGAATCACCCCTCCACTTT. Its protein is CAWSTGESPLHF.

The gene calls are TRBV5-1 and TRBJ1-6, with D perhaps TRBD1 (5 bases). V was pared by 0 bases and J by 8 bases, with 12 bases between. The CDR3 has 15 residues. Germline values: CDR1 SGHRS, CDR2 YFSETQ. Here the CDR3 reads CASSLVAGHDSPLHF. The CDR3 nucleotides are TGCGCCAGCAGCTTGGTAGCGGGGCATGATTCACCCCTCCACTTT.

This chain connects TRBV28 to TRBJ2-5, with a weak D call TRBD1 (6 bases). The CDR3 spans 13 residues. Looked up from germline, CDR1 is MDHEN and CDR2 is SYDVKM. Trimming removed 2 bases at V and 5 bases at J, with 9 bases between. CDR3 sequence reads: CASSLTGLETQYF. CDR3 coding DNA: TGTGCCAGCAGTTTAACAGGGTTGGAGACCCAGTACTTC.

The chain carries TRBV7-9 and TRBJ2-1, with 7 bases identical to TRBD2. Germline CDR1 reads SEHNR; CDR2 reads FQNEAQ (reference sequence). The CDR3 covers 15 residues. Trimming removed 4 bases from V and 5 bases from J; junction bases left unmatched: 8. The CDR3 loop is CASSSSSGTNNEQFF. The DNA of the CDR3 is TGTGCCAGCAGCTCCTCGAGCGGGACCAACAATGAGCAGTTCTTC.

Of note for this clone: At one end, the junction sequence differs from germline, possibly due to a read error. J is TRBJ1-2 and V is TRBV28; tentative D call: TRBD1 (6 bases). This CDR3 spans 12 amino acids. CDR1 is MDHEN and CDR2 is SYDVKM in the germline V gene. Written as DNA, the CDR3 is TGTGCCAGCAGTTTACCTTCCAGGGGAGTCTCCTTC. Protein sequence: CASSLPSRGVSF.

The chain is built from TRBV5-4 and TRBJ1-2; D gene ambiguous. The CDR3 consists of 13 residues. Germline-derived CDR1 and CDR2 are SGHNT and YYREEE (reference sequence). V lost 4 bases to trimming and J lost 4 bases, with 11 bases between them. CDR3 sequence (DNA): TGTGCCAGCAGCCGGGGAGGAATCTATGGCTACACCTTC. Protein product: CASSRGGIYGYTF.